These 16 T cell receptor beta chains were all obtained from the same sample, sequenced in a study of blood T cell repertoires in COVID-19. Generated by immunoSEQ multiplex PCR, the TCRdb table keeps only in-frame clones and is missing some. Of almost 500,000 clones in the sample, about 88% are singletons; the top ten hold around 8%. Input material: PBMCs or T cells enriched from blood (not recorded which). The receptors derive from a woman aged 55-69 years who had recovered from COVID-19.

The CDR3 nucleotides read TGTGCCAGCAGGGACAGAGCTTTAGCCAAAAACATTCAGTACTTC. Its protein product is CASRDRALAKNIQYF. V usage is TRBV2 and J usage is TRBJ2-4; TRBD1 might be the D (6 bases). CDR3 length equals 15 residues. Looked up from germline, CDR1 is SNHLY and CDR2 is FYNNEI. The V and J ends lost 6 bases and 0 bases respectively, with 12 bases between them.

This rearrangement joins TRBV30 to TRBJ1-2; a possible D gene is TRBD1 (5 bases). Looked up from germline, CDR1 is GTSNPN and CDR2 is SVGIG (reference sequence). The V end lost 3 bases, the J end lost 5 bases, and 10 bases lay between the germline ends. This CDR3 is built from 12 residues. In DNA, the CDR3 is TGTGCCTGGAGCACGGGGGGGTATGGCTACACCTTC. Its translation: CAWSTGGYGYTF.

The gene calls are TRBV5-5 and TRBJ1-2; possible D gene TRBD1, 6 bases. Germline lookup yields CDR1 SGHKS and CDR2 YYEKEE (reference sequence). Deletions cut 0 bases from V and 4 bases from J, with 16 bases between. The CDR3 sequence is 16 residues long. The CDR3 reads CASSLDRASSGYGYTF. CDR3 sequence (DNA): TGTGCCAGCAGCTTGGACAGGGCCTCCTCGGGCTATGGCTACACCTTC.

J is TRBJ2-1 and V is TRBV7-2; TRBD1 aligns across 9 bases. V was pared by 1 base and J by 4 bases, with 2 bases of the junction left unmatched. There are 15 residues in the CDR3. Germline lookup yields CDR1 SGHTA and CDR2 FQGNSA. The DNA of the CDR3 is TGTGCCAGCAGCTTAGGGGGACAGGGATACAATGAGCAGTTCTTC. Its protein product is CASSLGGQGYNEQFF.

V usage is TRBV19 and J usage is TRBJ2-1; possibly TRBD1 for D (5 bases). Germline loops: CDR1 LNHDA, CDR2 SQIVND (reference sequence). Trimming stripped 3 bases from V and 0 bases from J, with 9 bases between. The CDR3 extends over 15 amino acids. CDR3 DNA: TGTGCCAGTAGTATGGGGCCAGTCTCCTACAATGAGCAGTTCTTC. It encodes CASSMGPVSYNEQFF.

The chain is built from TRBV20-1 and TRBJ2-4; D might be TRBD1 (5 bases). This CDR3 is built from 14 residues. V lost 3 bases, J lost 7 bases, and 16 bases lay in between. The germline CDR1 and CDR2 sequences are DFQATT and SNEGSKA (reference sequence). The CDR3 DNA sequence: TGCAGTGCTAGTCTCAGGGATGGCGACAACATTCAGTACTTC. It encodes CSASLRDGDNIQYF.

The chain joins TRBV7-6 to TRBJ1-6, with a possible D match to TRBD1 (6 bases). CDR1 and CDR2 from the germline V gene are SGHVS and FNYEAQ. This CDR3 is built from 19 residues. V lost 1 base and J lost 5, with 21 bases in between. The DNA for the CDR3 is TGTGCCAGCAGCTTAGATGCGGGGGGGCCAGCTTTAGATAATTCACCCCTCCACTTT. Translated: CASSLDAGGPALDNSPLHF.

Here the CDR3 DNA reads TGTGCCAGCAGTGAACCCCTAACAGGGCCCCACGAGCAGTACTTC. It codes for CASSEPLTGPHEQYF. J is TRBJ2-7 and V is TRBV2; D may be TRBD1 (6 bases). The V end was cut by 2 bases, the J end by 5 bases, with 16 bases between. The CDR3 runs 15 residues. Looked up from germline, CDR1 is SNHLY and CDR2 is FYNNEI.

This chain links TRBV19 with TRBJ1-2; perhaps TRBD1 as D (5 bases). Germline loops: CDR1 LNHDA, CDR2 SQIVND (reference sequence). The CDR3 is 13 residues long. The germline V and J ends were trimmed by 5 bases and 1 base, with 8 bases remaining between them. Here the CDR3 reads CASSYRINYGYTF. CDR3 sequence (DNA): TGTGCCAGTAGTTACAGGATTAACTATGGCTACACCTTC.

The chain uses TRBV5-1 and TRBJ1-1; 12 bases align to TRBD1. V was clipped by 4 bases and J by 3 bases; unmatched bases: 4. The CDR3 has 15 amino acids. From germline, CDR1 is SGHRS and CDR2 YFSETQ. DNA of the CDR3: TGCGCCAGCAGCGGGACAGGGGGCCCTGACACTGAAGCTTTCTTT. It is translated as CASSGTGGPDTEAFF.

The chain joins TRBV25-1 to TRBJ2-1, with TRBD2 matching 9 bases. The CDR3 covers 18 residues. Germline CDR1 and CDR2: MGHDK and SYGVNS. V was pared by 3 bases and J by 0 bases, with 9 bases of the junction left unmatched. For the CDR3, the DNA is TGTGCCAGCAGTGACGCTCCCCTTAGCGGGAGCTCCTACAATGAGCAGTTCTTC. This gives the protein CASSDAPLSGSSYNEQFF.

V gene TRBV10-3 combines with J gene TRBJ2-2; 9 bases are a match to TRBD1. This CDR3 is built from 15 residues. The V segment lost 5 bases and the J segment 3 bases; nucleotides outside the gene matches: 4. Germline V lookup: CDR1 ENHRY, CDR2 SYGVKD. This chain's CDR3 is CAISPRTGDTGELFF. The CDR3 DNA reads TGTGCCATCAGTCCTCGGACAGGGGACACCGGGGAGCTGTTTTTT.

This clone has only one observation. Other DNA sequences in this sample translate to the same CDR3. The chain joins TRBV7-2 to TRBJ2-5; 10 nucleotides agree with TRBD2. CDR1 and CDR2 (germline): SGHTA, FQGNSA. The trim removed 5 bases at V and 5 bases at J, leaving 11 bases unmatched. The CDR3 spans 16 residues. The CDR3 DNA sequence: TGTGCCAGCAGCCCCAGGACTAGCGGAGGCGGGGAGACCCAGTACTTC. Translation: CASSPRTSGGGETQYF.

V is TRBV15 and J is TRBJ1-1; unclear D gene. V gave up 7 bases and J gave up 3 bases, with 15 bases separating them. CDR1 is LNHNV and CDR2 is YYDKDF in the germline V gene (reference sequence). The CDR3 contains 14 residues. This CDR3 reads CATTLNPGDTEAFF. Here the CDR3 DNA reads TGTGCCACCACCTTAAACCCCGGAGACACTGAAGCTTTCTTT.

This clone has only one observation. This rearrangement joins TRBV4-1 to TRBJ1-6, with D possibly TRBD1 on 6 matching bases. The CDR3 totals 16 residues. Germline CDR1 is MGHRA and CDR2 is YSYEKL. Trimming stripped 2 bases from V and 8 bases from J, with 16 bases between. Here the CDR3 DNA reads TGCGCCAGCAGCCAACCAGGGGCAGGGTTAGATTCACCCCTCCACTTT. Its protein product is CASSQPGAGLDSPLHF.

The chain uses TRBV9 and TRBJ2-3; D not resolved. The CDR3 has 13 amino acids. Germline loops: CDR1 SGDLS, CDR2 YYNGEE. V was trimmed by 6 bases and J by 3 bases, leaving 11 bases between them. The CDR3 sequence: CASTDTVTDTQYF. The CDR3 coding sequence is TGTGCCAGCACCGACACTGTGACAGATACGCAGTATTTT. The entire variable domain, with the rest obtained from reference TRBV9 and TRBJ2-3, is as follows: DSGVTQTPKHLITATGQRVTLRCSPRSGDLSVYWYQQSLDQGLQFLIQYYNGEERAKGNILERFSAQQFPDLHSELNLSSLELGDSALYFCASTDTVTDTQYFGPGTRLTVL.